This T cell receptor beta chain originates from a study of CXCR3-negative and CXCR3-positive naive CD8 T cells. Findings and limits, study-wide: Naive cells that were CXCR3-positive had more hydrophobic TRB CDR3s (compared with CXCR3-negative naive cells).

UMI-labeled 5' RACE TRB cDNA libraries were prepared from the cells. From the 5' RACE reads, TCRdb lists one entry per CDR3 protein and no DNA. The data include 4,000 or so distinct CDR3 sequences; the top ten clones carry more than 1.5%. Considering frequency, this clonotype is medium-sized (0.01 to 0.1%). Its antigen is still unknown. Naive CD8+ T cells displayed a CD45RO-CCR7+CD27+CD95- phenotype. The CDR3 is made up of 16 amino acids. CDR1 and CDR2 from the germline V gene are SGHRS and YFSETQ. This sequence originates from a human donor in good health. Some clones in this sample may be carry-over from other donors' samples. The sequenced sample consisted of naive CXCR3- CD8+ T cells from blood. Subset denoted: CD45RO-CCR7+CD27+CD95- naive CD8+ T cells lacking CXCR3 (TNR3-). This chain uses TRBV5-1 with TRBJ2-1; TCRdb designates TRBD1, a call that cannot be tested without DNA. The chain's CDR3 is CASSPGQGVLYNEQFF. The full variable domain, its missing parts supplied by reference TRBV5-1 and TRBJ2-1, is KAGVTQTPRYLIKTRGQQVTLSCSPISGHRSVSWYQQTPGQGLQFLFEYFSETQRNKGNFPGRFSGRQFSNSRSEMNVSTLELGDSALYLCASSPGQGVLYNEQFFGPGTRLTVL.